The T cell receptor beta chain under discussion was sequenced for a study of blood T cell repertoires in COVID-19. Study background: Samples came from the United States, Italy and Spain, spanning acute and convalescent COVID-19.

Recruits, aged roughly 18 to 95 years, lived in 24 US areas. In the authors' methods: Nucleated cell number was recorded as an estimate derived from reference gene primer amplification. Using immunoSEQ multiplex PCR, the repertoire was profiled, and TCRdb retains in-frame clones only, with some absent. That table is the source of V, J and clone size, and D and trimming were worked out from the DNA. The sample records some 210,000 clones, around 81% being singletons. The germline V and J ends were trimmed by 1 base and 5 bases, with 14 bases remaining between them. This CDR3 is built from 15 residues. CDR1 and CDR2 from the germline V gene are SEHNR and FQNEAQ (reference sequence).

Input material: PBMCs or T cells enriched from blood (not recorded which). The origin of this receptor is a man under 40 with acute COVID-19. The rearrangement uses TRBV7-9 and TRBJ1-2; D may be TRBD1 (5 bases). CDR3 amino acids: CASSLGQGWSYGYTF. The CDR3 coding sequence is TGTGCCAGCAGCTTAGGGCAGGGCTGGTCTTATGGCTACACCTTC.